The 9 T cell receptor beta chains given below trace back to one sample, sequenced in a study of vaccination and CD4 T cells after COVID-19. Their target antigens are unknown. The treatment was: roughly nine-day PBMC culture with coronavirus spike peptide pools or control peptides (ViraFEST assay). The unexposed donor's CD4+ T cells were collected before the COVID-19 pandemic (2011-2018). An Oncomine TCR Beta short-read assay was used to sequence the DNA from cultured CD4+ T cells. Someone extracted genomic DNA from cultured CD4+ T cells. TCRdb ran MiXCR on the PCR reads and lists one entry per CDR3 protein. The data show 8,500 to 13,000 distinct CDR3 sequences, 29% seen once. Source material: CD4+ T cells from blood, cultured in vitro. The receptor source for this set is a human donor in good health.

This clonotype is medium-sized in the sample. The CDR3 nucleotides read TGTGCCAGCCCCAGACAGAACTATGGCTACACCTTC. Encoded protein: CASPRQNYGYTF. V gene TRBV27 combines with J gene TRBJ1-2, with a possible D match to TRBD1 (5 bases). This CDR3 has 12 amino acids. The V end was cut by 8 bases, the J end by 2 bases, with 9 bases between. Germline CDR1 is MNHEY and CDR2 is SMNVEV (reference sequence).

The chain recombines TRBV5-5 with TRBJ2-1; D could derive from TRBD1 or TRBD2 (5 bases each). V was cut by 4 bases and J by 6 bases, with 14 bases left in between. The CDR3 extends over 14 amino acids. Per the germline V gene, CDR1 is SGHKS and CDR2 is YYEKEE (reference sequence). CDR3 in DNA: TGTGCCAGCAGCCTACCCGGGACCCTCAATGAGCAGTTCTTC. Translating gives CASSLPGTLNEQFF. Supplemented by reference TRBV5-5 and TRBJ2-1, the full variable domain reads DAGVTQSPTHLIKTRGQQVTLRCSPISGHKSVSWYQQVLGQGPQFIFQYYEKEERGRGNFPDRFSARQFPNYSSELNVNALLLGDSALYLCASSLPGTLNEQFFGPGTRLTVL.

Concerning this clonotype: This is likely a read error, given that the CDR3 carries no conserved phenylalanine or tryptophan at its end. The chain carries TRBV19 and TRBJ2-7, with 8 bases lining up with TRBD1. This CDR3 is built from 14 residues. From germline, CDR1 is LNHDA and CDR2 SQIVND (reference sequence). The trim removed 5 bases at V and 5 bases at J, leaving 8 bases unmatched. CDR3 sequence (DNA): TGTGCCAGTAGTGTACAGGACAGGGTCAACGAGCAGTACTAC. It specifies CASSVQDRVNEQYY.

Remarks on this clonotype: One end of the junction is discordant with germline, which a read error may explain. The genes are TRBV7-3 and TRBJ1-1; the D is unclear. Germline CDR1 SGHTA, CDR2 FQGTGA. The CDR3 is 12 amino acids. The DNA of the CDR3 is TGTGCCAGCAGCTTAAGTTCTGGGAGGTTCACCTTT. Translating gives CASSLSSGRFTF.

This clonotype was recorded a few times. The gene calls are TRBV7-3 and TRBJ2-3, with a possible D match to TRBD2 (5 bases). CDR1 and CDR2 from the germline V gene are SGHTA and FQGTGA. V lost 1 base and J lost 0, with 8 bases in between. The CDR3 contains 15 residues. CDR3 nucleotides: TGTGCCAGCAGCTTAAGCGGGCCTAGCACAGATACGCAGTATTTT. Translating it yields CASSLSGPSTDTQYF.

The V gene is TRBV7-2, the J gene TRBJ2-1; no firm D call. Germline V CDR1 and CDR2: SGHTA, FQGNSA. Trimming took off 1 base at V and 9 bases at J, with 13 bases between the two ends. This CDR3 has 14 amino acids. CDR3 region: CASSLVVVDGEQFF. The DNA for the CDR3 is TGTGCCAGCAGCTTAGTTGTGGTTGATGGTGAGCAGTTCTTC.

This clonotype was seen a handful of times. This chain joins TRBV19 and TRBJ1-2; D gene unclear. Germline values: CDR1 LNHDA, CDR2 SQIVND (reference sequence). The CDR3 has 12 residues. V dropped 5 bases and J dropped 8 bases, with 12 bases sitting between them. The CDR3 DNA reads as TGTGCCAGTAGTCCCGCGTTGGCGGGCTACACCTTC. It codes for CASSPALAGYTF. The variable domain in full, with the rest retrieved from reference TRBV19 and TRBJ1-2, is DGGITQSPKYLFRKEGQNVTLSCEQNLNHDAMYWYRQDPGQGLRLIYYSQIVNDFQKGDIAEGYSVSREKKESFPLTVTSAQKNPTAFYLCASSPALAGYTFGSGTRLTVV.

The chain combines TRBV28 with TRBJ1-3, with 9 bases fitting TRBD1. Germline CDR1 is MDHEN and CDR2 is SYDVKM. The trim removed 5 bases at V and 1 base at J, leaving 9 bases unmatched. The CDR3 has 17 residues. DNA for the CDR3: TGTGCCAGCAGTCCTCCTTTCGGACAGGGGTCTGGAAACACCATATATTTT. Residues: CASSPPFGQGSGNTIYF.

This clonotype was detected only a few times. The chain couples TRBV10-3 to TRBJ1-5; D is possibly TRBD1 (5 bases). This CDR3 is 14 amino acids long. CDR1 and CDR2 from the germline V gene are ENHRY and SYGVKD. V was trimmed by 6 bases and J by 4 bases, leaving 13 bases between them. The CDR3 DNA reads TGTGCCATCAGCCCCGGGCAGGGAAATCAGCCCCAGCATTTT. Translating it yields CAISPGQGNQPQHF.